Presented here are 25 T cell receptor beta chains from one specimen sequenced in a study of Ad26.COV2.S vaccination and SARS-CoV-2 variants. The assay was immunoSEQ multiplex PCR, and TCRdb's table has in-frame clones only and misses some. The table has 350,000 to 500,000 clones, 90% seen once. The sample's treatment: some 20 received Ad26.COV2.S at low or high dose, single or two shots; five or six received placebo; per-sample allocation not given. At day 63 after the first vaccine or placebo injection, samples were drawn. Specimen: peripheral blood, collected in a trial of Ad26.COV2.S vaccine versus placebo. These receptors were obtained from a person between 18 and 60 years old who received the Ad26.COV2.S COVID-19 vaccine or a placebo.

This chain connects TRBV7-9 to TRBJ1-2; D is uncertain. Germline V gives CDR1 SEHNR, CDR2 FQNEAQ (reference sequence). V was pared by 1 base and J by 4 bases, with 7 bases between. The CDR3 spans 13 residues. CDR3 sequence (DNA): TGTGCCAGCAGCTTAGGTAACCTCTATGGCTACACCTTC. This translates into CASSLGNLYGYTF.

The V and J genes are TRBV14 and TRBJ2-5, with a tentative D call TRBD1 (6 bases). Germline V CDR1 and CDR2: SGHDN, FVKESK. This CDR3 comprises 14 residues. V was trimmed by 4 bases and J by 5 bases, leaving 14 bases between them. The CDR3 spells CASSPQTGSETQYF. In DNA, the CDR3 is TGTGCCAGCAGCCCTCAGACAGGTTCCGAGACCCAGTACTTC.

The chain has TRBV19 and TRBJ2-7; no definite D call. CDR3 size: 13 residues. Germline CDR1 reads LNHDA; CDR2 reads SQIVND (reference sequence). Trimming cost V 6 bases and J 3 bases, with 12 bases left between them. The CDR3, as DNA: TGTGCCAGTAGCCTCGGACGTAGCTACGAGCAGTACTTC. The encoded protein is CASSLGRSYEQYF.

The chain joins TRBV7-6 to TRBJ2-7; D might be TRBD2 (6 bases). CDR3 length: 13 residues. The germline gives CDR1 SGHVS, CDR2 FNYEAQ. Trimming shortened V by 0 bases and J by 3 bases, and 6 bases separated the two germline ends. The CDR3 sequence is CASSLAEGYEQYF. As DNA, the CDR3 is TGTGCCAGCAGCTTAGCGGAGGGCTACGAGCAGTACTTC.

This chain links TRBV3-1 (or the pseudogene TRBV3-2) with TRBJ1-2, with 7 bases lining up with TRBD1. The CDR3 spans 21 residues. Germline V CDR1 and CDR2: LGHDT, YNNKEL (reference sequence). Trimming took 1 base from V and 3 from J; bases not matched to a gene: 23. The DNA of the CDR3 is TGTGCCAGCAGCCAAGTCGTGGGGGGAACAGGGGTATGTCCTGGCTACTATGGCTACACCTTC. This encodes CASSQVVGGTGVCPGYYGYTF.

CDR3 in amino acids: CASSQLGQQETQYF. In DNA form, the CDR3 reads TGTGCCAGCAGCCAATTGGGACAGCAAGAGACCCAGTACTTC. The chain joins TRBV4-2 to TRBJ2-5, with 7 bases lining up with TRBD1. CDR1 is LGHNA and CDR2 is YNFKEQ in the germline V gene. The V segment lost 2 bases and the J segment 2 bases; nucleotides outside the gene matches: 2. This CDR3 has 14 residues.

The chain recombines TRBV6-2 or TRBV6-3 with TRBJ2-7, with 9 nucleotides matching TRBD2. Germline V gene sequence: CDR1 MNHEY, CDR2 SVGEGT. Trimming removed 6 bases from V and 2 bases from J; junction bases left unmatched: 8. This CDR3 spans 15 amino acids. The DNA for the CDR3 is TGTGCCAGCAGCCTCAGACTAGCGGCAACCTACGAGCAGTACTTC. It specifies CASSLRLAATYEQYF.

The chain links TRBV24-1 to TRBJ2-2; D perhaps matches TRBD2 (6 bases). Germline V gives CDR1 KGHDR, CDR2 SFDVKD. V was cut by 5 bases and J by 7 bases, with 10 bases left in between. This CDR3 region has 13 residues. The CDR3 nucleotides read TGTGCCACCAGTGGCCGGCGGGGCGGGGAGCTGTTTTTT. Translating it yields CATSGRRGGELFF.

The chain links TRBV28 to TRBJ1-2; 12 bases match TRBD1. Losses at the gene ends were 6 bases for V and 4 bases for J; bases not matched to a gene: 3. The CDR3 consists of 14 residues. Germline loops: CDR1 MDHEN, CDR2 SYDVKM. The CDR3 here is CASRGTGGVYGYTF. The CDR3 DNA sequence: TGTGCCAGCAGAGGGACAGGGGGCGTCTATGGCTACACCTTC.

The chain has TRBV2 and TRBJ1-1; D is unresolved. CDR3 length: 15 amino acids. Per the germline V gene, CDR1 is SNHLY and CDR2 is FYNNEI. Trimming removed 0 bases at V and 0 bases at J, with 8 bases between. The chain's CDR3 is CASSEAGRMNTEAFF. CDR3 in DNA: TGTGCCAGCAGTGAAGCGGGCAGGATGAACACTGAAGCTTTCTTT.

This clone was detected once. The CDR3 is CASSEGFLSYNEQFF. Written as DNA, the CDR3 is TGTGCCAGCAGCGAGGGATTTCTCTCCTACAATGAGCAGTTCTTC. This chain uses TRBV11-3 with TRBJ2-1, with D maybe TRBD2 (5 bases). V was shortened by 5 bases and J by 0 bases, with 11 bases between the two germline ends. There are 15 residues in the CDR3. Germline values: CDR1 SGHNT, CDR2 YENEEA. The full variable domain, completed using reference TRBV11-3 and TRBJ2-1, is EAGVVQSPRYKIIEKKQPVAFWCNPISGHNTLYWYLQNLGQGPELLIRYENEEAVDDSQLPKDRFSAERLKGVDSTLKIQPAELGDSAVYLCASSEGFLSYNEQFFGPGTRLTVL.

The chain uses TRBV4-2 and TRBJ2-1; 12 nucleotides agree with TRBD2. The junction had 22 bases not matched to a gene; V was cut back by 2 bases and J by 8 bases. There are 21 residues in the CDR3. Per germline, CDR1 LGHNA and CDR2 YNFKEQ. The CDR3 reads CASSQPDGLAGYPRDLDEQFF. The CDR3 region has the DNA TGTGCCAGCAGCCAACCTGATGGACTAGCGGGATACCCCCGGGACTTGGATGAGCAGTTCTTC.

This clone was detected a few times. The chain couples TRBV11-2 to TRBJ2-7; 13 bases map to TRBD2. Germline V lookup: CDR1 SGHAT, CDR2 FQNNGV. J lost 2 bases, V lost 5 bases, and 3 bases had no gene match. CDR3 length: 15 amino acids. The DNA of the CDR3 is TGTGCCAGCAGCCGAGGGACTAGCGGGACCTACGAGCAGTACTTC. Its translation is CASSRGTSGTYEQYF.

The genes are TRBV19 and TRBJ2-3; the match to TRBD2 covers 8 bases. This CDR3 is built from 15 residues. CDR1 and CDR2 (germline): LNHDA, SQIVND (reference sequence). The V segment lost 5 bases and the J segment 0 bases; nucleotides outside the gene matches: 4. The DNA for the CDR3 is TGTGCCAGTAGTGCTAGCGGGTATAGCACAGATACGCAGTATTTT. It is translated as CASSASGYSTDTQYF. The full variable domain, completed using reference TRBV19 and TRBJ2-3, is DGGITQSPKYLFRKEGQNVTLSCEQNLNHDAMYWYRQDPGQGLRLIYYSQIVNDFQKGDIAEGYSVSREKKESFPLTVTSAQKNPTAFYLCASSASGYSTDTQYFGPGTRLTVL.

This chain connects TRBV9 to TRBJ2-1, with 8 bases lining up with TRBD2. From germline, CDR1 is SGDLS and CDR2 YYNGEE. The V gene end was trimmed by 3 bases and the J gene end by 3 bases; junction bases not matched to a gene: 5. This CDR3 comprises 15 residues. CDR3 loop: CASSAGLEIYNEQFF. CDR3 DNA sequence: TGTGCCAGCAGCGCGGGACTAGAGATCTACAATGAGCAGTTCTTC.

The V call is TRBV7-2, the J call TRBJ2-7; 9 positions agree with TRBD2. Trimming at V came to 2 bases and at J to 2 bases, leaving 7 bases not matched to a gene. The CDR3 runs to 16 residues. CDR1 is SGHTA, CDR2 FQGNSA, per germline. CDR3 DNA sequence: TGTGCCAGCAGCTTAATGTCGGCGGGAGGGACCTACGAGCAGTACTTC. It codes for CASSLMSAGGTYEQYF.

This chain links TRBV7-8 with TRBJ1-5; 8 nucleotides agree with TRBD1. Trimming cost V 5 bases and J 7 bases; bases outside gene matches: 13. The CDR3 is made up of 16 amino acids. In germline, CDR1 is SGHVS, CDR2 FQNEAQ. CDR3 sequence reads: CASSPPSGRGPQPQHF. The CDR3 DNA is TGTGCCAGCAGCCCTCCCTCCGGCAGGGGGCCCCAGCCCCAGCATTTT.

The chain uses TRBV4-2 and TRBJ2-5; TRBD1 matches at 9 bases. Germline trimming cut 4 bases from V and 5 bases from J; bases unmatched to any gene: 14. CDR1 and CDR2 (germline): LGHNA, YNFKEQ. The CDR3 spans 17 residues. The CDR3 DNA reads TGTGCCAGCAGCCGCCAACGGACCGGACAGGGGCCGGAGACCCAGTACTTC. Translating it yields CASSRQRTGQGPETQYF.

The chain is built from TRBV7-9 and TRBJ2-1; D not resolved. The germline V gene encodes CDR1 SEHNR and CDR2 FQNEAQ (reference sequence). V lost 6 bases, J lost 5 bases, and 11 bases lay in between. CDR3 length: 13 residues. In DNA form, the CDR3 reads TGTGCCAGCAGGAAGATTCTGGACAATGAGCAGTTCTTC. Amino acid sequence: CASRKILDNEQFF.

Note on this clone: The sample has other DNA sequences that encode this CDR3 too. The rearrangement links TRBV28 to TRBJ2-2; the D is unclear. V lost 2 bases, J lost 1 base, and 2 bases lay in between. The length of the CDR3 is 13 residues. Germline values: CDR1 MDHEN, CDR2 SYDVKM. CDR3 nucleotide sequence: TGTGCCAGCAGTTTACTGAACACCGGGGAGCTGTTTTTT. Encoded protein: CASSLLNTGELFF. Full variable domain (remainder filled in from reference TRBV28 and TRBJ2-2): DVKVTQSSRYLVKRTGEKVFLECVQDMDHENMFWYRQDPGLGLRLIYFSYDVKMKEKGDIPEGYSVSREKKERFSLILESASTNQTSMYLCASSLLNTGELFFGEGSRLTVL.

V gene TRBV28 combines with J gene TRBJ2-7; 11 positions match TRBD1. The CDR3 is 16 residues long. CDR1 and CDR2 from the germline V gene are MDHEN and SYDVKM. J gave up 1 base and V 3 bases, and 5 bases lay outside the gene matches. The chain's CDR3 is CASSFSDRGLSYEQYF. The CDR3 DNA reads TGTGCCAGCAGTTTCTCGGACAGGGGGCTATCCTACGAGCAGTACTTC.

The chain is built from TRBV5-5 and TRBJ2-1; D may be TRBD2 (6 bases). CDR1 is SGHKS and CDR2 is YYEKEE in the germline V gene (reference sequence). CDR3 length equals 17 residues. V lost 2 bases and J lost 3, with 18 bases in between. CDR3 coding DNA: TGTGCCAGCAGCTTAAAGTTACTAGCACAGATCTACAATGAGCAGTTCTTC. Amino acids: CASSLKLLAQIYNEQFF.

The chain employs TRBV19 and TRBJ2-5; 11 bases align to TRBD2. With V trimmed by 10 bases and J by 5 bases, 6 bases remained unmatched. The CDR3 covers 13 residues. Looked up from germline, CDR1 is LNHDA and CDR2 is SQIVND (reference sequence). The CDR3 coding sequence is TGTGCCACGGCTAGCGGGAGGCTTGAGACCCAGTACTTC. Translation: CATASGRLETQYF. The variable domain in full, completed from reference TRBV19 and TRBJ2-5, reads DGGITQSPKYLFRKEGQNVTLSCEQNLNHDAMYWYRQDPGQGLRLIYYSQIVNDFQKGDIAEGYSVSREKKESFPLTVTSAQKNPTAFYLCATASGRLETQYFGPGTRLLVL.

The chain couples TRBV11-1 to TRBJ2-7; D might be TRBD1 (6 bases). Germline CDR1 reads SGHAT; CDR2 reads FQDESV (reference sequence). The CDR3 loop spans 14 amino acids. V was shortened by 2 bases and J by 5 bases, with 13 bases between the two germline ends. CDR3 in amino acids: CASSLRGIDNEQYF. The CDR3 DNA follows: TGTGCCAGCAGCTTAAGGGGGATAGACAACGAGCAGTACTTC.

The CDR3 region is CASSPTGQAYEQYF. The CDR3, as DNA: TGTGCCAGCTCACCAACGGGACAAGCCTACGAGCAGTACTTC. The chain has TRBV18 and TRBJ2-7, with D perhaps matching TRBD1 (6 bases). From germline, CDR1 is KGHSH and CDR2 LQKENI. V lost 2 bases to trimming and J lost 2 bases, with 10 bases between them. The CDR3 extends over 14 amino acids.